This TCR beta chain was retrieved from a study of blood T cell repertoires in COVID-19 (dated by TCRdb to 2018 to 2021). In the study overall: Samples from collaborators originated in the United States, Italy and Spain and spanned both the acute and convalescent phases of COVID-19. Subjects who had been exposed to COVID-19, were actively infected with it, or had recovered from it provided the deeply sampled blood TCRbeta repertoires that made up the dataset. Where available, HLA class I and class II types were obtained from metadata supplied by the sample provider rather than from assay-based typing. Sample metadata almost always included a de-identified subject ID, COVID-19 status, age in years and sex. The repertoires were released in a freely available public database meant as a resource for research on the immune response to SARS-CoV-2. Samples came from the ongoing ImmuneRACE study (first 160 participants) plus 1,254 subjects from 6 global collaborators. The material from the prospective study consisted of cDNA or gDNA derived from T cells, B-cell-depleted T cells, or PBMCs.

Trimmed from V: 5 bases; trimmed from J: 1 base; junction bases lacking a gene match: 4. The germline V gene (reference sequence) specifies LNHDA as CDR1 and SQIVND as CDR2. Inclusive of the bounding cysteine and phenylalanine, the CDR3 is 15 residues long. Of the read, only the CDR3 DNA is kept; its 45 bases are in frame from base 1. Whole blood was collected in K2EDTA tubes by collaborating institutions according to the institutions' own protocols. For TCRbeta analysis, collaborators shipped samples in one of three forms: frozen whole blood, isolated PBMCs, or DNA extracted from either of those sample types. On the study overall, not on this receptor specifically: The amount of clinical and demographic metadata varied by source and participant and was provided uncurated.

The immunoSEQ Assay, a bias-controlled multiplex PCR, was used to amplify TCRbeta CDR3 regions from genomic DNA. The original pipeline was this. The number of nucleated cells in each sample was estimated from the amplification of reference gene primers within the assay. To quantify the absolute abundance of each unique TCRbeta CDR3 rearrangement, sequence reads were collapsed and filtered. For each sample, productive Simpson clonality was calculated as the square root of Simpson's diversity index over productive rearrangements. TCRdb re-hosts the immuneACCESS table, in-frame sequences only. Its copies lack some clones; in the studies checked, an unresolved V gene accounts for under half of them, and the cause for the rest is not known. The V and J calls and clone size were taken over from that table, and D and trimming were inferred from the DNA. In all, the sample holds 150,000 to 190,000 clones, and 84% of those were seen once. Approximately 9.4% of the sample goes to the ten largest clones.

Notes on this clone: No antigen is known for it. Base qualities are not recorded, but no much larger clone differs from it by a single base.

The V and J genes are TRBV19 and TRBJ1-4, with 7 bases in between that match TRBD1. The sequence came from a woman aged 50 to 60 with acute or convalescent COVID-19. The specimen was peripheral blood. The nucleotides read TGTGCCAGTAGTCACAGACAGGGAACTAATGAAAAACTGTTTTTT. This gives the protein CASSHRQGTNEKLFF.